These T cell receptor beta chains were read from a single sample in a study of OX40 agonist ivuxolimab in advanced cancers. Profiled with immunoSEQ multiplex PCR; TCRdb holds only in-frame clones, not every one. The repertoire holds 50,000 to 55,000 clones, approximately 84% seen once, with roughly 4.5% in the top ten. The sequences come from CD4+ or CD8+ T cells sorted from blood, collected in a trial of the OX40 agonist ivuxolimab. Receptors were obtained from an adult with an advanced solid tumor such as melanoma, head and neck, liver or kidney cancer. CDR3s leave out the opening cysteine and the closing phenylalanine or tryptophan. Size values are once, few and many counts, or a class for expanded clones, and some rows have none.

. | TRBJ2-2 | TRBV7-2 | ASSLGGTGELF
. | TRBJ2-1 | TRBV5-1 | ASSKLAGGSYNEQF
. | TRBJ1-5 | TRBV19 | ASDRNSNQPQH
medium-sized | TRBJ1-2 | TRBV2 | ASSERRVSRGYT
. | TRBJ1-6 | TRBV25-1 | ASSEYKNSYNSPLH
. | TRBJ2-3 | TRBV7-9 | ASSLGTRDTDTQY
. | TRBJ2-3 | TRBV5-4 | ASSSRNWPSTDTQY
. | TRBJ2-3 | TRBV6-1 | ASSENRDRLTDTQY
. | TRBJ1-2 | TRBV6-1 | ASSDRVPNYGYT
. | TRBJ2-3 | TRBV6-1 | ASRALQASTDTQY
. | TRBJ2-3 | TRBV6-5 | ASSYSVAETDTQY
. | TRBJ2-3 | TRBV27 | ASSFGGIRADTQY